The clone carrying this TCR beta chain showed up just a few times. Its antigen is undetermined. These data are taken from a study of T-cell memory formation after mild COVID-19. Study-wide results and limits: Day 37-peaking second-wave clones had unconfirmed SARS-CoV-2 specificity.

With constant-segment primers, 5'RACE yielded cDNA libraries of TCR alpha and TCR beta that carried sample barcodes and UMIs. Each CDR3 protein gets one entry after TCRdb re-called the 5' RACE reads with MiXCR. The table records 400,000 to 500,000 distinct CDR3 sequences, 20% of them present only once. V gave up 1 base and J gave up 3 bases, with 13 bases separating them. Germline CDR1 is SGHNT and CDR2 is YENEEA. The CDR3 extends over 16 amino acids. The chain is built from TRBV11-3 and TRBJ2-1; D ambiguous. This TCR came from an adult woman who had mild COVID-19 (a few samples of this study predate the infection). Cell type and time point are not known. Sequences were obtained from PBMCs or a T cell subset sorted from them (not recorded which). The CDR3 DNA follows: TGTGCCAGCAGCTTAGGTCCTTCGGCCCTCTACAATGAGCAGTTCTTC. It is translated as CASSLGPSALYNEQFF.